Below, one T cell receptor beta chain is given with its context. These data come from a study of tumor T cells in aggressive B-cell lymphoma. Germline loops: CDR1 SGHDT, CDR2 YYEEEE. This CDR3 has 16 residues. V was clipped by 4 bases and J by 4 bases; unmatched bases: 11. Data came from immunoSEQ multiplex PCR; TCRdb stores just in-frame clones and leaves some out. The table includes around 11,000 clones, 70% to 90% detected once. The sample comprised tumor tissue. This clonotype was sampled from an adult with diffuse large B cell lymphoma. The chain has TRBV5-6 and TRBJ1-2, with 9 bases fitting TRBD1. DNA of the CDR3: TGTGCCAGCAGCATAACCGGGACAGGGCGTAGCTATGGCTACACCTTC. It translates to CASSITGTGRSYGYTF. Combining the CDR3 with reference TRBV5-6 and TRBJ1-2 gives the whole variable domain DAGVTQSPTHLIKTRGQQVTLRCSPKSGHDTVSWYQQALGQGPQFIFQYYEEEERQRGNFPDRFSGHQFPNYSSELNVNALLLGDSALYLCASSITGTGRSYGYTFGSGTRLTVV.